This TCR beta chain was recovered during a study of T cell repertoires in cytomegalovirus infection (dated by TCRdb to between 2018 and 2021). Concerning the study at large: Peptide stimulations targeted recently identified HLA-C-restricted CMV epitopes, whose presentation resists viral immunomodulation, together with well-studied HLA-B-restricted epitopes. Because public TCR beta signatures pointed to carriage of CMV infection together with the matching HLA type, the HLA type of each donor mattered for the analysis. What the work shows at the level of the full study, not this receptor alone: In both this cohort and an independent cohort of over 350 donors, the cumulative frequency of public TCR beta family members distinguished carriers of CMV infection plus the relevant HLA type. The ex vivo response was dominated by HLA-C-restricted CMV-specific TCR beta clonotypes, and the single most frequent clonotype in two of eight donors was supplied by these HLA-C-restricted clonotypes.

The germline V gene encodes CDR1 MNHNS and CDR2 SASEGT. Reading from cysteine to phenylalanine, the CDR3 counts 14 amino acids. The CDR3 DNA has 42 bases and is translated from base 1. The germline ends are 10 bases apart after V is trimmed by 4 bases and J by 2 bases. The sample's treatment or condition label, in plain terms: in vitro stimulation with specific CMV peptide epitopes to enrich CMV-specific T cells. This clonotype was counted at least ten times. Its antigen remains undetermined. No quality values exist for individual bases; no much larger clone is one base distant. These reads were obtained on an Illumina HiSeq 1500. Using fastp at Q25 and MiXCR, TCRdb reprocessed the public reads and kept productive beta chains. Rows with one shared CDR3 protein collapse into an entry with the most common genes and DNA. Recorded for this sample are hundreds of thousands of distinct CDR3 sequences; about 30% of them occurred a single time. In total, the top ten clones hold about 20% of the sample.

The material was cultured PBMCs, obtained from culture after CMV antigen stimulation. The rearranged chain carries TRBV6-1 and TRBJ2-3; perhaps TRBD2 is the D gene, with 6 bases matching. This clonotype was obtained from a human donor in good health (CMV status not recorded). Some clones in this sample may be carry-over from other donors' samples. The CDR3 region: CASSGAGFTDTQYF. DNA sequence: TGTGCCAGCAGTGGGGCGGGGTTCACAGATACGCAGTATTTT.